The clone carrying this T cell receptor beta chain was seen at least ten times. Trimming stripped 10 bases from V and 6 bases from J, with 20 bases between. Germline values: CDR1 MNHEY, CDR2 SMNVEV (reference sequence). The CDR3 has 14 amino acids. The sample belongs to a study of early T cells in non-severe SARS-CoV-2 infection. TCRdb re-derived calls from the 5' RACE reads in MiXCR, one entry per CDR3 protein. The sample holds approximately 38,000 distinct CDR3 sequences; roughly 4.5% are singletons and the top ten take about 5.5%. The sequenced material came from whole blood. The chain couples TRBV27 to TRBJ2-3; unclear D gene. This clonotype originated in an adult who was a healthcare worker with PCR-confirmed SARS-CoV-2 infection or an uninfected control (not recorded which). The CDR3 loop is CATANWGPYDTQYF. DNA of the CDR3: TGTGCCACCGCGAACTGGGGTCCCTATGATACGCAGTATTTT.